The rows below give T cell receptor beta chains drawn from one sample of a study of beta chain features in type 1 diabetes. TCRdb keeps only in-frame clones here, not all; method: immunoSEQ multiplex PCR. The data hold about 290,000 clones, with 8% observed a single time. The specimen was central memory CD4+ T cells from blood. Receptors were obtained from a young woman in good health. Both conserved end residues are part of each CDR3. D genes are given only for firm matches. Only part of the rows carry a size: once, few, many, or a class if the clone is expanded.

D	V	J	size	CDR3	DNA
TRBD1	TRBV7-9	TRBJ2-4	few	CASSRGTGDFQGKNIQYF	TGTGCCAGCAGCCGTGGGACAGGGGATTTCCAAGGCAAAAACATTCAGTACTTC
.	TRBV7-2	TRBJ2-3	.	CASSLRSVTGTDTQYF	TGTGCCAGCAGCCTCCGTAGCGTCACTGGCACAGATACGCAGTATTTT
TRBD1	TRBV28	TRBJ1-2	few	CASSLVDRVRGYTF	TGTGCCAGCAGTTTAGTCGACAGGGTGAGGGGCTACACCTTC
.	TRBV7-2	TRBJ2-7	many	CASSLEPPWSEQYF	TGTGCCAGCAGCTTAGAGCCCCCCTGGTCCGAGCAGTACTTC
TRBD1	TRBV7-2	TRBJ1-5	few	CASSLPDRGFAQPQHF	TGTGCCAGCAGCTTACCGGACAGGGGGTTTGCGCAGCCCCAGCATTTT
TRBD2	TRBV7-3	TRBJ2-3	few	CASSLSWPTSGTDTQYF	TGTGCCAGCAGCTTATCGTGGCCCACTAGCGGCACAGATACGCAGTATTTT
TRBD1	TRBV2	TRBJ2-3	.	CASSRDRGPDTQYF	TGTGCCAGCAGTCGGGACAGGGGGCCAGATACGCAGTATTTT
TRBD1	TRBV29-1	TRBJ2-7	.	CSVVWTGGSYEQYF	TGCAGCGTTGTATGGACAGGGGGCTCCTACGAGCAGTACTTC
TRBD1	TRBV5-5	TRBJ1-2	few	CASSRTGRGYTF	TGTGCCAGCAGCCGGACAGGGCGAGGCTACACCTTC
TRBD1	TRBV28	TRBJ1-6	.	CASREQGGAFPLHF	TGTGCCAGCAGGGAGCAGGGGGGTGCTTTTCCCCTCCACTTT
TRBD1	TRBV4-2	TRBJ1-1	.	CASSQATGGAVDAFF	TGTGCCAGCAGCCAAGCCACAGGGGGCGCGGTCGACGCTTTCTTT
TRBD2	TRBV18	TRBJ2-3	.	CASSPRGGGDTQYF	TGTGCCAGCTCACCTCGCGGGGGAGGAGATACGCAGTATTTT
TRBD1	TRBV5-1	TRBJ1-2	.	CASSSSGTGALFYGYTF	TGCGCCAGCAGCTCCTCGGGGACAGGGGCGCTTTTCTATGGCTACACCTTC
.	TRBV28	TRBJ1-1	.	CASSLGQTIMNTEAFF	TGTGCCAGCAGTTTAGGGCAGACCATAATGAACACTGAAGCTTTCTTT
TRBD2	TRBV4-2	TRBJ2-1	few	CASRKGLAGYNEQFF	TGTGCCAGCAGAAAGGGACTAGCGGGGTACAATGAGCAGTTCTTC
TRBD1	TRBV29-1	TRBJ1-1	.	CSVEYRGRNTEAFF	TGCAGCGTTGAGTACAGGGGGAGGAACACTGAAGCTTTCTTT
TRBD2	TRBV2	TRBJ2-1	few	CAHLGLAGGGNEQFF	TGTGCCCACCTCGGCCTAGCGGGGGGGGGTAATGAGCAGTTCTTC
.	TRBV7-2	TRBJ2-3	.	CASSLAEVGSIGQYF	TGTGCCAGCAGCTTAGCGGAGGTTGGGAGTATCGGGCAGTATTTT
.	TRBV19	TRBJ1-1	.	CASSPRGVEAFF	TGTGCCAGTTCCCCCAGGGGTGTTGAAGCTTTCTTT
.	TRBV18	TRBJ1-1	few	CASLREMNTEAFF	TGTGCCAGCTTAAGGGAAATGAACACTGAAGCTTTCTTT
.	TRBV20-1	TRBJ2-1	many	CSAISFDKQFF	TGCAGTGCTATATCCTTCGATAAGCAGTTCTTC
.	TRBV10-2	TRBJ1-2	.	CASGAGIMGGYTF	TGCGCCAGCGGCGCAGGGATCATGGGTGGCTACACCTTC
.	TRBV5-1	TRBJ1-2	few	CASSEGTGNYGYTF	TGCGCCAGCAGCGAGGGGACGGGGAACTATGGCTACACCTTC
TRBD1	TRBV27	TRBJ1-1	many	CASRVQGANTEAFF	TGTGCCAGCAGGGTGCAGGGGGCGAACACTGAAGCTTTCTTT
.	TRBV18	TRBJ1-2	.	CASSLARDRANYGYTF	TGTGCCAGCTCGCTCGCCCGGGACCGAGCTAACTATGGCTACACCTTC
TRBD2	TRBV30	TRBJ2-2	.	CAQGRDPGELFF	TGTGCCCAAGGGAGGGACCCCGGGGAGCTGTTTTTT
.	TRBV10-3	TRBJ2-7	few	CAISERGDEQYF	TGTGCCATCAGTGAGAGGGGGGACGAGCAGTACTTC
.	TRBV5-1	TRBJ1-5	.	CASSTSGDSNQPQHF	.
.	TRBV18	TRBJ1-4	many	CASGLNGQPNEKLFF	TGTGCCAGCGGCCTGAATGGACAGCCAAATGAAAAACTGTTTTTT
.	TRBV5-1	TRBJ2-3	few	CASSADPGDTQYF	TGCGCCAGCAGCGCGGACCCTGGGGATACGCAGTATTTT
.	TRBV7-9	TRBJ2-2	few	CASSLTRGYTGELFF	TGTGCCAGCAGCTTAACCCGGGGATACACCGGGGAGCTGTTTTTT
.	TRBV14	TRBJ2-5	few	CASSRWPREEVETQYF	TGTGCCAGCAGCCGCTGGCCCAGGGAAGAGGTAGAGACCCAGTACTTC
TRBD1	TRBV7-2	TRBJ1-5	.	CASSLGGKRQGGNQPQHF	TGTGCCAGCAGCCTAGGAGGGAAAAGACAGGGAGGCAATCAGCCCCAGCATTTT
.	TRBV7-3	TRBJ2-2	.	CASSLGTHKTGELFF	TGTGCCAGCAGCTTAGGGACACATAAGACCGGGGAGCTGTTTTTT
TRBD2	TRBV7-2	TRBJ2-1	.	CASSGRGLAGGMDEQFF	TGTGCCAGCAGCGGCCGAGGACTAGCGGGGGGAATGGATGAGCAGTTCTTC
.	TRBV5-6	TRBJ2-5	.	CASSPSGRQETQYF	TGTGCCAGCAGCCCATCAGGCCGACAAGAGACCCAGTACTTC
TRBD1	TRBV9	TRBJ2-1	.	CASSARDRSYNEQFF	TGTGCCAGCAGCGCCCGGGACAGATCTTACAATGAGCAGTTCTTC
TRBD1	TRBV6-6	TRBJ2-2	many	CASSWGQGTGELFF	TGTGCCAGCAGTTGGGGACAGGGAACCGGGGAGCTGTTTTTT
TRBD2	TRBV29-1	TRBJ2-3	many	CSVVVAGPSTDTQYF	TGCAGCGTGGTAGTAGCGGGTCCTAGCACAGATACGCAGTATTTT
.	TRBV5-6	TRBJ1-6	once	CASSQGPYSPLHF	TGTGCCAGCAGCCAGGGCCCTTATTCACCCCTCCACTTT
.	TRBV20-1	TRBJ1-1	.	CSARDRTAAFF	TGCAGTGCTAGAGACCGGACAGCAGCTTTCTTT
.	TRBV30	TRBJ2-1	.	CAWSVRPGRQFF	TGTGCCTGGAGTGTCAGGCCTGGTCGGCAGTTCTTC
.	TRBV20-1	TRBJ1-2	few	CSARSHYTF	TGCAGTGCTAGGTCCCACTACACCTTC
TRBD2	TRBV7-6	TRBJ2-2	.	CASSPGLAGGYGELFF	TGTGCCAGCAGCCCTGGACTAGCGGGAGGTTACGGGGAGCTGTTTTTT
.	TRBV19	TRBJ2-1	few	CARRVSCDCDEQFF	TGTGCCAGGAGAGTCTCCTGCGACTGCGATGAGCAGTTCTTC
TRBD1	TRBV9	TRBJ1-6	few	CASSLDRGSSPLHF	TGTGCCAGCAGCTTGGACAGGGGAAGTTCACCCCTCCACTTT
.	TRBV21-1	TRBJ2-5	few	CASSKRTDQETQYF	TGTGCCAGCAGCAAAAGGACAGACCAAGAGACCCAGTACTTC
TRBD1	TRBV6-5	TRBJ1-2	.	CASRAPGTGGGYTF	TGTGCCAGCAGGGCCCCCGGGACAGGAGGTGGCTACACCTTC
TRBD2	TRBV9	TRBJ2-7	.	CASSLGGSGSYEQYF	TGTGCCAGCAGCCTGGGGGGTAGCGGGAGTTACGAGCAGTACTTC
.	TRBV9	TRBJ2-1	many	CASSVGYNEQFF	TGTGCCAGCAGCGTGGGATACAATGAGCAGTTCTTC
.	TRBV19	TRBJ1-2	few	CAAGLPGTYGYTF	TGTGCCGCCGGACTGCCTGGGACCTATGGCTACACCTTC
TRBD1	TRBV29-1	TRBJ2-1	.	CSPGTGVNEQFF	TGCAGCCCCGGGACAGGGGTCAATGAGCAGTTCTTC
.	TRBV27	TRBJ2-7	.	CASSPSNSYEQYF	TGTGCCAGCAGTCCCTCTAACTCCTACGAGCAGTACTTC
.	TRBV7-3	TRBJ2-1	few	CASSFGVGNEQFF	TGTGCCAGCAGCTTCGGGGTGGGCAATGAGCAGTTCTTC
TRBD1	TRBV11-1	TRBJ1-2	.	CASTGDRANYGYTF	TGTGCCAGCACCGGAGACAGGGCTAACTATGGCTACACCTTC
.	TRBV14	TRBJ2-1	few	CASSPYGSRSYNEQFF	TGTGCCAGCAGCCCGTATGGCAGTAGGTCCTACAATGAGCAGTTCTTC
.	TRBV5-1	TRBJ2-5	.	CASSVTDLGETQYF	TGCGCCAGCAGCGTGACAGATCTGGGGGAGACCCAGTACTTC